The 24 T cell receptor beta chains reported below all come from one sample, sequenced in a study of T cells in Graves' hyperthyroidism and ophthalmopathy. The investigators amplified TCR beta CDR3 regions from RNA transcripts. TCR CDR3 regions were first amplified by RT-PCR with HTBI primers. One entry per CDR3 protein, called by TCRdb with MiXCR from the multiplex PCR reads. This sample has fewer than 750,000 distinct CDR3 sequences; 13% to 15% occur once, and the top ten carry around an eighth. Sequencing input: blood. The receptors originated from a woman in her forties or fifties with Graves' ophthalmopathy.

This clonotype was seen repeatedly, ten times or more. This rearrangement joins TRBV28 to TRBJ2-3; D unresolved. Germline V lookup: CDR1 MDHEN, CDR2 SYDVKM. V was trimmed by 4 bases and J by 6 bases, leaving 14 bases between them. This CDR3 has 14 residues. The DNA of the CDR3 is TGTGCCAGCAGTTCCCTTTCGAGTTCCGATACGCAGTATTTT. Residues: CASSSLSSSDTQYF.

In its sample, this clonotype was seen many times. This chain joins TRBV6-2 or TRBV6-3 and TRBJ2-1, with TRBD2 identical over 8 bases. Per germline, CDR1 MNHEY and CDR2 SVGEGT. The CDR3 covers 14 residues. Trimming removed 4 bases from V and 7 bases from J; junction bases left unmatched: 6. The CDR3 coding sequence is TGTGCCAGCAGTTTTGCGGGAGGTTCAAATGAGCAGTTCTTC. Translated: CASSFAGGSNEQFF.

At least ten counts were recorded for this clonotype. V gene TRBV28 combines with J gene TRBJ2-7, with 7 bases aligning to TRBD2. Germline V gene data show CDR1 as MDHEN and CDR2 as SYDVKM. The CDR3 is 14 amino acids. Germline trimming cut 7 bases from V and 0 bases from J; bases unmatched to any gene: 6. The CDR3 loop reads CASTPGRTSYEQYF. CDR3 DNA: TGTGCCAGCACGCCCGGGAGGACCTCCTACGAGCAGTACTTC.

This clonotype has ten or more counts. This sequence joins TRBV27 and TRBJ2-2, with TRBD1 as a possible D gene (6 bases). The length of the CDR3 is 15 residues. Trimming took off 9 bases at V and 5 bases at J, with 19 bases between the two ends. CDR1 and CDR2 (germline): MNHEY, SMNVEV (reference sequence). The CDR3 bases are TGTGCCAGATCGGAAGGGGGAGTAGGTACCGGGGAGCTGTTTTTT. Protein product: CARSEGGVGTGELFF.

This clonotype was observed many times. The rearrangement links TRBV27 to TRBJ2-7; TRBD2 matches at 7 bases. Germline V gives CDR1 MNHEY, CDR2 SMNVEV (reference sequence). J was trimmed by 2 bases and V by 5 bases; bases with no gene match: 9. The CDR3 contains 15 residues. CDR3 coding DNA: TGTGCCAGCAGTAACCGACTAGCTTCTACCTACGAGCAGTACTTC. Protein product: CASSNRLASTYEQYF.

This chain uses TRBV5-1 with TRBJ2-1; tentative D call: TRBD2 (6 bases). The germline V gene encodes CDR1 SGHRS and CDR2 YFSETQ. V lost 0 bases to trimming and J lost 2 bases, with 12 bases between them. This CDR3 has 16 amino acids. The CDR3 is CASSLGLTSAYNEQFF. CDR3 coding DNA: TGCGCCAGCAGCTTGGGGTTGACTAGTGCCTACAATGAGCAGTTCTTC. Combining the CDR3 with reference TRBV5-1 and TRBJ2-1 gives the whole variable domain KAGVTQTPRYLIKTRGQQVTLSCSPISGHRSVSWYQQTPGQGLQFLFEYFSETQRNKGNFPGRFSGRQFSNSRSEMNVSTLELGDSALYLCASSLGLTSAYNEQFFGPGTRLTVL.

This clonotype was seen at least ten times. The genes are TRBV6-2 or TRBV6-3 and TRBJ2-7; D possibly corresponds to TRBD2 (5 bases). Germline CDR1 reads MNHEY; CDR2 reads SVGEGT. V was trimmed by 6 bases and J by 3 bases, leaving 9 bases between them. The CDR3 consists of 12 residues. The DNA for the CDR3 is TGTGCCAGCAGAGACGGGGACTACGAGCAGTACTTC. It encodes CASRDGDYEQYF.

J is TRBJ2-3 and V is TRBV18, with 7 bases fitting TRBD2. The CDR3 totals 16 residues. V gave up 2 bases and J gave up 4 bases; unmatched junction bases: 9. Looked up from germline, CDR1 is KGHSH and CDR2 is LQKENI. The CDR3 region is CASSPKRLAGADTQYF. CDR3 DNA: TGTGCCAGCTCACCAAAGCGACTAGCCGGGGCAGATACGCAGTATTTT.

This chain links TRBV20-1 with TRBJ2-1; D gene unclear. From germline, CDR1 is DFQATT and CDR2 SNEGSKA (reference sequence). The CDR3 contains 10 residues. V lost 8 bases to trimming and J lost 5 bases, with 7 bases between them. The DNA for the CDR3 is TGCAGTATTCAAAACAATGAGCAGTTCTTC. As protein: CSIQNNEQFF.

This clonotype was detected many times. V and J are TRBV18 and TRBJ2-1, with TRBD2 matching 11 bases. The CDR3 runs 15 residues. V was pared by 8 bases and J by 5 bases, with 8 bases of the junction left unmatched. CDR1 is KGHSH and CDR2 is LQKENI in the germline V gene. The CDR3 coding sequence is TGTGCCAGCAGTCCTCTAGCGGGAGGAAACAATGAGCAGTTCTTC. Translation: CASSPLAGGNNEQFF.

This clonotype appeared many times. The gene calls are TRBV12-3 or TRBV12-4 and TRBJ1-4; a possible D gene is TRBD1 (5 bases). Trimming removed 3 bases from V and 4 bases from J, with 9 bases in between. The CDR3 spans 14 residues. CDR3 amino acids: CASSFGGVNEKLFF. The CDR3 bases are TGTGCCAGCAGTTTCGGGGGAGTTAATGAAAAACTGTTTTTT.

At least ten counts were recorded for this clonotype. CDR3 bases: TGTGCCAGCAGCAAGGACACCGGTCGGTACGAGCAGTACTTC. Amino acids: CASSKDTGRYEQYF. The J gene is TRBJ2-7, the V gene TRBV7-2; maybe TRBD1 (5 bases). Germline V gene sequence: CDR1 SGHTA, CDR2 FQGNSA. The CDR3 has 14 amino acids. V was cut by 5 bases and J by 4 bases, with 15 bases left in between. The whole variable domain, remainder taken from reference TRBV7-2 and TRBJ2-7, is GAGVSQSPSNKVTEKGKDVELRCDPISGHTALYWYRQSLGQGLEFLIYFQGNSAPDKSGLPSDRFSAERTGGSVSTLTIQRTQQEDSAVYLCASSKDTGRYEQYFGPGTRLTVT.

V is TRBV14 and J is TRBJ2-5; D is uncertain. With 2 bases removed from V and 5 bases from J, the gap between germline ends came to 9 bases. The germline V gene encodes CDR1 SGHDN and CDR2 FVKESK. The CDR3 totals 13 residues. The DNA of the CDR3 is TGTGCCAGCAGCCAACAGGTTTTGGAGACCCAGTACTTC. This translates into CASSQQVLETQYF.

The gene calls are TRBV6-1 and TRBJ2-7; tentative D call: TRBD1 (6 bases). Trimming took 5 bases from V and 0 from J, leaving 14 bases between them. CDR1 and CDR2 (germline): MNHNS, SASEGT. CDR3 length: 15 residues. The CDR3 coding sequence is TGTGCCAGCAGTCCTTCGGGACATTCCTCCTACGAGCAGTACTTC. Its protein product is CASSPSGHSSYEQYF.

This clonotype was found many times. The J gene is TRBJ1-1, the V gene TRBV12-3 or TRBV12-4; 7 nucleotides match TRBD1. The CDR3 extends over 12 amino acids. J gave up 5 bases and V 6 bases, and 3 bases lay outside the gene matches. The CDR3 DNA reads TGTGCCAGCAGGACAGGGAAAACTGAAGCTTTCTTT. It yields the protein CASRTGKTEAFF.

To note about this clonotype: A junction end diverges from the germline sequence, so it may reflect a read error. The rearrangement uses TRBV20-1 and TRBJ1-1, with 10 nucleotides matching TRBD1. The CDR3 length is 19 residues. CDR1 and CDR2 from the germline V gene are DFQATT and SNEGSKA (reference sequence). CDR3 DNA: TGCAGTGCTAGAGATGAATTTCGGACAGGGGGTGCTCAGAACTCTGAAGCTTTCTTT. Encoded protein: CSARDEFRTGGAQNSEAFF.

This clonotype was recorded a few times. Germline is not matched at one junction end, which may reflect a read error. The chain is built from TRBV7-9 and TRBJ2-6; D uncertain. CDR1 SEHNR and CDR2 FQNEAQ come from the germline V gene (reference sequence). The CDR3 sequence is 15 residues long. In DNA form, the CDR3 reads TGTGCCAGCAGCCCCCGGGTCTCTAGGGCCAACGTCCTGACTTTC. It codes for CASSPRVSRANVLTF.

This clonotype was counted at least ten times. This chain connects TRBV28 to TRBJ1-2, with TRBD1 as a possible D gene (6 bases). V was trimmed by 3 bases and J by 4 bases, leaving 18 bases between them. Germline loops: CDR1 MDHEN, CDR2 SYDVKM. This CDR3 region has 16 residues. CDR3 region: CASSFQNRAFFYGYTF. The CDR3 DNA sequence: TGTGCCAGCAGTTTCCAAAACAGGGCCTTCTTCTATGGCTACACCTTC.

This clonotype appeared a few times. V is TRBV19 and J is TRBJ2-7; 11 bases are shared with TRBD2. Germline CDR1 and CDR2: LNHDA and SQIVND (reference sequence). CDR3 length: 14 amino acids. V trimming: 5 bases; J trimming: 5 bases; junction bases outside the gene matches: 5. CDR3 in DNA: TGTGCCAGTAGTTCACTAGCGGGAGTTGACGAGCAGTACTTC. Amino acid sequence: CASSSLAGVDEQYF. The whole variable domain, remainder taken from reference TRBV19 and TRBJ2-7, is DGGITQSPKYLFRKEGQNVTLSCEQNLNHDAMYWYRQDPGQGLRLIYYSQIVNDFQKGDIAEGYSVSREKKESFPLTVTSAQKNPTAFYLCASSSLAGVDEQYFGPGTRLTVT.

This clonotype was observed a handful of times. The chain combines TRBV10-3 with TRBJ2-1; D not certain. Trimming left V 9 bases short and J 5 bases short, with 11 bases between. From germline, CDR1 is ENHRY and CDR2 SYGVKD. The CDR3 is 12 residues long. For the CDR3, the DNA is TGTGCCATAAATGACGGACACAATGAGCAGTTCTTC. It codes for CAINDGHNEQFF.

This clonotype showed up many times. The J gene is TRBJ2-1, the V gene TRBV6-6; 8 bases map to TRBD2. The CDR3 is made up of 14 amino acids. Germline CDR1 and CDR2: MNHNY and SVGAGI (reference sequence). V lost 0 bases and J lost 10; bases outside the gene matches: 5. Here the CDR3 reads CASSYSTAGVEQFF. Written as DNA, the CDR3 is TGTGCCAGCAGTTACTCGACAGCGGGAGTAGAGCAGTTCTTC.

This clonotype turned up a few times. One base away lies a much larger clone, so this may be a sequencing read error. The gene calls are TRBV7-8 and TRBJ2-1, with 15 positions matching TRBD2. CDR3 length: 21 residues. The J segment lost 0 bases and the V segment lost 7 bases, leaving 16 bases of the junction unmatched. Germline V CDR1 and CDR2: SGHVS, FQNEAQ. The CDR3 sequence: CASNSPRTSGRAKDSYNEQFF. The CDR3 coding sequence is TGTGCCAGCAACTCACCACGGACTAGCGGGAGGGCCAAGGACTCCTACAATGAGCAGTTCTTC.

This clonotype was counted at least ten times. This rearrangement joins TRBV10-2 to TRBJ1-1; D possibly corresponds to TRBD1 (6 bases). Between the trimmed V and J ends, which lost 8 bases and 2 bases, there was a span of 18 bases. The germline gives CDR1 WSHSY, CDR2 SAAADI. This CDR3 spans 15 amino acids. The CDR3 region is CASQDSAGANTEAFF. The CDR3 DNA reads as TGCGCCAGCCAGGACAGCGCGGGGGCCAACACTGAAGCTTTCTTT.

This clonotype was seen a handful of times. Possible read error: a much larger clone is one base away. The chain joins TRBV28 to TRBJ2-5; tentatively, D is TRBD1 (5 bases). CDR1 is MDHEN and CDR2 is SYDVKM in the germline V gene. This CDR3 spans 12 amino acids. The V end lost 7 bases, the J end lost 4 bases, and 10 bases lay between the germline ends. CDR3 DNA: TGTGCCAGCACTCGACAGAGAGAGACCCAGTACTTC. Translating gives CASTRQRETQYF.